The next 17 T cell receptor delta chains were all read from a single sample in a study of Vδ1+ human thymocytes. Study-level results: Highly polyclonal TRG and TRD repertoires with Gaussian CDR3 length distributions appeared in thymus.

No cognate antigen is known for these TCRs. Extracted RNA was reverse transcribed into cDNA. Pooled V-gene forward primers with one constant-region reverse primer generated the CDR3 amplicons by multiplex PCR. With CATT, TCRdb re-called clones from the multiplex PCR reads. Among some 25,000 delta-chain clones listed, roughly 6.7% were seen once. Sequences were obtained from Vdelta1+ gamma-delta thymocytes from the thymus. Described subset: FACS-sorted CD3+ TCRalphabeta- TCRVdelta1+ TCRVdelta2- thymocytes. Receptor source: a girl under three years old who had congenital heart surgery.

This clone came up a few times. A junction end diverges from the germline sequence, so it may reflect a read error. The rearrangement joins TRDV1 to TRDJ1, with 13 nucleotides matching TRDD3. The CDR3 contains 23 residues. CDR1 and CDR2 from the germline V gene are TSWWSYY and QGS. This CDR3 reads CALGELFPPRGVLGDTYTDKPIF. CDR3 coding DNA: TGTGCTCTTGGGGAACTGTTCCCCCCTCGTGGGGTACTGGGGGATACGTACACCGATAAACCCATCTTT.

This clone has only a few counts. The germline gene is not matched at one end of the junction; a read error may be the cause. The chain recombines TRDV1 with TRDJ1; 13 bases map to TRDD3. Germline V CDR1 and CDR2: TSWWSYY, QGS. The CDR3 is made up of 22 amino acids. The CDR3 bases are TGTGCTCTTGGGGAACTTCCACCGGCGCCCGTACTGGGGGATACGGCCACCGATAAACTCATCTTC. This gives the protein CALGELPPAPVLGDTATDKLIF.

This sequence joins TRDV1 and TRDJ1, with D unresolved. The V end lost 2 bases, the J end lost 1 base, and 11 bases lay between the germline ends. Germline CDR1 is TSWWSYY and CDR2 is QGS. The length of the CDR3 is 15 residues. The CDR3 DNA reads TGTGCTCTTGGGGAAACCGACCCGGGCACCGATAAACTCATCTTT. Translation gives CALGETDPGTDKLIF.

This clone was observed a few times. This rearrangement joins TRDV1 to TRDJ1; 9 bases match TRDD3. Germline-derived CDR1 and CDR2 are TSWWSYY and QGS. Trimming at V came to 2 bases and at J to 0 bases, leaving 4 bases not matched to a gene. CDR3 size: 16 residues. As DNA, the CDR3 is TGTGCTCTTGGGGAATGTACTGGGGGACACACCGATAAACTCATCTTT. Protein: CALGECTGGHTDKLIF.

This rearrangement joins TRDV1 to TRDJ1, with D unresolved. The CDR3 runs 17 residues. The germline CDR1 and CDR2 sequences are TSWWSYY and QGS. The V end was cut by 4 bases, the J end by 0 bases, with 18 bases between. Here the CDR3 DNA reads TGTGCTCTTGGGGCCCCCCGTTATGGCCTCTACACCGATAAACTCATCTTT. It encodes CALGAPRYGLYTDKLIF.

The chain is built from TRDV1 and TRDJ1; 9 positions match TRDD3. The J gene comes from matching the DNA to germline here; TCRdb lacks it. The trim removed 4 bases at V and 0 bases at J, leaving 15 bases unmatched. Germline lookup yields CDR1 TSWWSYY and CDR2 QGS. The CDR3 consists of 19 residues. CDR3 nucleotides: TGTGCTCTTGGGGGGAAGCATACTGGGGGACTCCAGAACACCGATAAACTCATCTTT. This gives the protein CALGGKHTGGLQNTDKLIF.

The chain joins TRDV1 to TRDJ1; 10 bases agree with TRDD3. This CDR3 region has 25 residues. J gave up 0 bases and V 2 bases, and 30 bases lay outside the gene matches. CDR1 is TSWWSYY and CDR2 is QGS in the germline V gene. This CDR3 is CALGELRGSSYLYWGIWGYTDKLIF. The CDR3 DNA reads TGTGCTCTTGGGGAATTAAGGGGATCTTCCTACTTGTACTGGGGGATCTGGGGGTACACCGATAAACTCATCTTT.

The chain recombines TRDV1 with TRDJ1; 12 bases align to TRDD3. The CDR3 covers 20 residues. Germline-derived CDR1 and CDR2 are TSWWSYY and QGS. V gave up 1 base and J gave up 0 bases; unmatched junction bases: 12. The CDR3 protein is CALGERGSLGDTRYTDKLIF. In DNA, the CDR3 is TGTGCTCTTGGGGAACGGGGTTCGCTGGGGGATACGCGGTACACCGATAAACTCATCTTT.

This clone is medium-sized within its sample. This chain links TRDV2 with TRDJ1; 11 positions agree with TRDD3. The J segment lost 11 bases and the V segment lost 2 bases, leaving 6 bases of the junction unmatched. Germline loops: CDR1 GEAIGNYY, CDR2 EKD. This CDR3 is built from 13 residues. CDR3 amino acids: CACDNVGGYGLIF. Written as DNA, the CDR3 is TGTGCCTGTGACAACGTTGGGGGATACGGGCTCATCTTT.

This clone was recorded a few times. This chain uses TRDV1 with TRDJ1; 10 positions match TRDD3. V was clipped by 0 bases and J by 6 bases; unmatched bases: 16. Looked up from germline, CDR1 is TSWWSYY and CDR2 is QGS. CDR3 length: 19 residues. DNA of the CDR3: TGTGCTCTTGGGGAACTGGCACGTGGGGGATACTGCTATTGTCATAAACTCATCTTT. The encoded protein is CALGELARGGYCYCHKLIF.

This clone was counted only a few times. The chain uses TRDV1 and TRDJ2, with TRDD3 matching 10 bases. Per germline, CDR1 TSWWSYY and CDR2 QGS. The CDR3 spans 23 residues. V lost 3 bases, J lost 0 bases, and 22 bases stayed unmatched. The CDR3 nucleotides read TGTGCTCTTGGGGAGTATAGTGGAGATTCCTACGGGGGATACGAAGCTTTGACAGCACAACTCTTCTTT. This gives the protein CALGEYSGDSYGGYEALTAQLFF.

This clone is deemed medium-sized. Other DNA sequences in this specimen translate into the identical CDR3. The genes are TRDV2 and TRDJ3; D is unclear. CDR3 size: 15 residues. The germline V gene has CDR1 GEAIGNYY and CDR2 EKD. Trimming left V 0 bases short and J 0 bases short, with 2 bases between. The CDR3 reads CACDTHSWDTRQMFF. The CDR3 DNA is TGTGCCTGTGACACCCACTCCTGGGACACCCGACAGATGTTTTTC.

This clone is termed medium-sized (0.01 to 0.1%). The rearrangement links TRDV2 to TRDJ2, with 9 bases identical to TRDD3. V was pared by 4 bases and J by 0 bases, with 11 bases of the junction left unmatched. This CDR3 is built from 18 residues. CDR1 is GEAIGNYY and CDR2 is EKD in the germline V gene. For the CDR3, the DNA is TGTGCCTGTGATCTCGTACTGGGGGAACCCGCTTTGACAGCACAACTCTTCTTT. It translates to CACDLVLGEPALTAQLFF.

This clone was seen a few times. The genes are TRDV1 and TRDJ1, with 13 bases that match TRDD3. J was trimmed by 4 bases and V by 3 bases; bases with no gene match: 32. Germline V gene data show CDR1 as TSWWSYY and CDR2 as QGS. The length of the CDR3 is 25 residues. This CDR3 reads CALGDPEAFLLFYWGIRKSSDKLIF. The CDR3, as DNA: TGTGCTCTTGGGGACCCCGAGGCCTTCCTCCTGTTTTACTGGGGGATACGCAAGAGCAGCGATAAACTCATCTTT.

This clone was counted between two and nine times. At the DNA level, this CDR3 is encoded by other sequences in the same sample as well. The chain combines TRDV2 with TRDJ1; D possibly corresponds to TRDD3 (6 bases). This CDR3 is built from 17 residues. Germline V CDR1 and CDR2: GEAIGNYY, EKD. Trimming took off 3 bases at V and 3 bases at J, with 22 bases between the two ends. The CDR3 reads CACDDWVVPRTADKLIF. The CDR3 DNA is TGTGCCTGTGACGACTGGGTTGTTCCACGTACGGCCGATAAACTCATCTTT.

This clone is medium-sized (0.01 to 0.1%). The chain has TRDV2 and TRDJ1, with 12 bases aligning to TRDD3. Germline CDR1 reads GEAIGNYY; CDR2 reads EKD. The CDR3 is 16 amino acids. Germline trimming cut 4 bases from V and 2 bases from J; bases unmatched to any gene: 7. The CDR3 DNA reads as TGTGCCTGTGAAGGTCTGGGGGATACGAGGACCGATAAACTCATCTTT. Translating it yields CACEGLGDTRTDKLIF.

This clone was recorded a few times. The genes are TRDV1 and TRDJ1; D remains ambiguous. The germline V gene has CDR1 TSWWSYY and CDR2 QGS. This CDR3 has 20 amino acids. V was clipped by 0 bases and J by 2 bases, with 25 bases between them. This CDR3 reads CALGELRDNEDVGETDKLIF. In DNA, the CDR3 is TGTGCTCTTGGGGAACTAAGAGACAATGAGGACGTTGGAGAGACCGATAAACTCATCTTT.